This T cell receptor (beta chain) is from a study of cytomegalovirus exposure and HLA in healthy donors (dated by TCRdb to about 2017). Background for the entire study: According to an earlier analysis of 587 of the donors, about 190 million T cells yielded 100 million or so unique TCR beta sequences and roughly 280 Gb of sequence data. On average, around 200,000 unique TCR beta nucleotide sequences were sequenced per donor among roughly 430 genotyped donors of the cohort, with around 19% of those sequences being non-productive. Both class I and class II loci were covered by HLA typing, at four-digit resolution. The study combined high-throughput TCR immunosequencing, statistical association of individual TCRs with disease status, and machine learning to predict cytomegalovirus infection status. Approximately 330 gigabases of sequencing data and tens of millions of unique TCR sequences made up an early release that covered under 750 HLA-typed donors. To study patterns of TCR occurrence, a later analysis re-analyzed previously published TCR beta repertoires from just over 650 donors and added high-resolution HLA genotyping. Typing coverage differed by locus: A, B, C, DRB1 and DQB1 were typed in roughly 620-630 donors, DQA1 in about 510, DPA1 in around 610, and DPB1 in approximately 450. The study profiled the T cell repertoires of hundreds of subjects by immunosequencing and related them to cytomegalovirus serostatus. Of the 350 to 450 genotyped donors, roughly 76% were placed in the genetic ancestry cluster associated with self-reported Caucasian donors. Rather than drawing on any new phenotypic data, the later analysis identified candidate immune exposures from TCR beta sequences and the way those sequences occurred across donors. In an earlier analysis of over 550 of the donors, high-throughput TCR beta sequencing was used to judge whether each TCR beta V gene segment behaved as functional or pseudogenic. Roughly five DR-DQ haplotypes were handled as single units for association and clustering because linkage in the cohort was strong. The study was designed to test whether signatures of past pathogen exposure could be identified by cataloging public T cell receptors. Donor age, sex, ethnicity and CMV serostatus were compiled together with the repertoire data. A separate validation cohort of over 95 different subjects was used in addition to the 666-subject first cohort. Every discovery cohort repertoire had been produced on one sequencing platform. A later genetic analysis took genome-wide SNP genotypes for about three fifths of the roughly 670 donors and used that subset as a discovery cohort.

The cohort was made up of 666 healthy bone marrow donors. At the time of sampling, all cohort members were nominally healthy, though unrecorded immune exposures were likely present. The donor tested CMV seronegative, placing the donor among the approximately 360 seronegative members of the cohort. A peripheral blood sample was collected from each donor, and TCR beta sequencing was performed on peripheral blood mononuclear cells. Genomic DNA extraction from the blood cell samples was performed with the Qiagen DNeasy Blood Extraction Kit. The junction shows trimming of 11 bases on V and 9 bases on J, plus 20 bases between the germline ends. From the cysteine up to the phenylalanine, the CDR3 has a length of 14 residues. CDR3 DNA only is kept here, 42 bases in frame from base 1. CDR1 is given as SNHLY and CDR2 as FYNNEI, both from the germline V gene. For this clone: What this receptor recognizes is not known. No qualities accompany the bases; no much larger clone lies one base away.

Library preparation was by the immunoSEQ multiplex PCR assay. For the multiplex PCR, a mixture combining 60 forward primers for TCR Vbeta segments and 13 reverse primers for TCR Jbeta segments was used. The CDR3 region of rearranged TCR beta genes was amplified from genomic DNA with a multiplex PCR assay. The Illumina HiSeq System was used to sequence the amplified TCR beta libraries as 87-base-pair reads. Under the source paper's analysis protocol: Across the 640 or so repertoires, a later analysis counted roughly 77 million unique TCR beta chains, around 11 million of which were shared by at least two donors. Raw reads were error-corrected and collapsed into unique sequences by a nearest-neighbor algorithm in which closely related sequences were merged to remove PCR and sequencing errors. To assign V, D and J gene segments, CDR3 sequences were aligned to IMGT reference sequences. For a sequence to be retained, a match of at least six nucleotides was required to both a V gene segment and a J gene segment. A rearrangement was called productive if the CDR3 had no stop codons and remained in frame with V and J, and every other rearrangement was called non-productive. Following IMGT convention, CDR3 was defined as the stretch from the second conserved V-encoded cysteine to the conserved J-encoded phenylalanine. In an earlier analysis of around 600 of the donors, sequences lacking an unambiguous match to a single V gene segment were excluded. An earlier analysis of a few hundred of the donors called V segments functional above 56.7% productive rearrangements and segregating when the between-donor standard deviation exceeded 5%. A statistical classification framework was built for diagnosing cytomegalovirus status from the catalog of TCR beta chain sequences. A later analysis assigned V and J genes by comparing TCR nucleotide sequences with IMGT/GENE-DB human TR gene sequences. In a later analysis, CDR3 sequences and most-parsimonious VDJ recombination scenarios were assigned using the TCRdist pipeline. In a later analysis, each TCR beta chain was defined by its CDR3 amino acid sequence together with its V-gene family, and reads without a unique V-gene family were excluded. To address suspected cross-contamination and a sequencing artifact, a later analysis removed 592 highly shared, low-generation-probability nucleotide sequences. A later analysis calculated a clonal expansion index for each public chain from normalized within-repertoire ranks of inferred template counts. A later analysis computed generation probabilities with a VDJ recombination model fitted to out-of-frame rearrangements, and checked the results against IGoR. In a later analysis, hypergeometric tests were used to score TCR-TCR, TCR-HLA and TCR-CMV co-occurrence, with a repertoire-size bias correction applied to TCR pairs. In a later analysis, false discovery rates were estimated by permuting HLA or CMV assignments 20 times. A later analysis grouped co-occurring TCRs with DBSCAN, adding TCRdist sequence similarity when clustering within HLA-allele-positive subsets. Repertoires with fewer than 30,000 or more than 120,000 public chains were left out of co-occurrence clustering, as were about 5 repertoires with anomalous nucleotide sharing. Sourced from immuneACCESS, this table was stored by TCRdb with only in-frame sequences that have V and J called. A share of the clones is absent; for the studies checked, an unresolved V gene accounts for under half, and the remainder has no known explanation. The D gene and trimming were derived from the DNA, and the V and J assignments and clone size from that table. The sample table shows about 150,000 clones, and roughly 85% are seen once. The ten largest clones represent about 2.1% of the sample.

What the authors observed across the whole study: This cohort had only TCR beta chains sequenced, and the lack of alpha or paired-chain data limited which features could be detected. A few of the identified cytomegalovirus-associated TCR beta chains were confirmed in vitro to be specific for cytomegalovirus antigens. A group of highly shared sequence variants was considered likely to be a technical artifact of the sequencing pipeline. Linkage disequilibrium might explain the correlated functional status among segregating V segments, but an unknown experimental factor could not be ruled out. The earlier analysis of 587 of the donors excluded some 16 rarely observed V segments, including chromosome 9 orphons, because counts were too low. The study gave a list of 150 to 200 TCR beta chains associated with cytomegalovirus. Roughly uniform sequencing depth across donors was assumed in presence/absence analyses, although this assumption may not hold. In a later analysis, TCR association rates were found to vary across HLA loci, with the most associated TCRs seen for DRB1 alleles and the fewest for HLA-C alleles. At a false discovery rate of 0.05, a later analysis linked 15,000 to 20,000 TCR beta sequences to specific HLA alleles. A further reported finding was that TCR beta sequences accurately predicted the HLA-A and HLA-B alleles for most subjects in the first cohort. Because some donors lacked HLA typing at each locus, the association tests relied only on the typed subset. The authors suggested that the approach could potentially be extended to other disease states and immunological phenotypes. In a later genetic analysis, fewer N-insertions in productive TCRs were reported among donors in an Asian-associated ancestry cluster than the roughly 700-donor mean. When HLA alleles, especially DR and DQ, strongly co-occurred, attributing TCR associations to individual alleles was difficult. A later analysis found that most CMV-associated TCR beta chains appeared HLA-restricted, with HLA associations seemingly driven largely by CMV exposure. An association between a missense DCLRE1C variant and V-gene and J-gene trimming of TCR beta chains was found in a later genetic analysis and replicated in an independent cohort. Cytomegalovirus status was reported to be diagnosed by the classifier with high specificity and sensitivity in both the original and validation cohorts. A later analysis found that HLA-associated TCR beta chains were more clonally expanded and had lower generation probabilities than equally common non-associated chains. The 87-base-pair reads could not distinguish some IMGT-functional V segments, including TRBV6-2 and TRBV6-3, so those segments were excluded. Across donors, most TCR sequences were observed very rarely, whereas some public TCRs were present in many individuals. CMV serostatus was the only immune exposure information available for the cohort. In an earlier analysis of around 500 of the donors, most TCR beta V segments appeared in productive rearrangements about 87% or about 30% of the time, broadly matching IMGT annotations. According to a later analysis, parvovirus B19, influenza, CMV and Epstein-Barr virus appeared linked to several top co-occurrence clusters.

The V and J genes are TRBV2 and TRBJ1-6; D gene: possibly TRBD1, on 6 matching bases. The sequence was obtained from a woman between 18 and 29 years old in good health and CMV-seronegative. Sequencing input: PBMCs. The nucleotide sequence is given as TGTGCCGGGCGACAGGCCAAACTGGGTTCACCCCTCCACTTT. Translated, this is CAGRQAKLGSPLHF. Extended through the reference TRBV2 and TRBJ1-6 proteins, this CDR3 yields the full variable domain: EPEVTQTPSHQVTQMGQEVILRCVPISNHLYFYWYRQILGQKVEFLVSFYNNEISEKSEIFDDQFSVERPDGSNFTLKIRSTKLEDSAMYFCAGRQAKLGSPLHFGNGTRLTVT.